The 23 T cell receptor beta chains below come from one sample, sequenced in a study of tumor T cells in aggressive B-cell lymphoma. Sequencing was performed with immunoSEQ multiplex PCR; in TCRdb, only in-frame clones are kept and a portion is missing. This table holds under 10,000 clones, over 75% found once. The sequencing sample was made of tumor tissue. These receptors were obtained from an adult with diffuse large B cell lymphoma.

The chain uses TRBV7-9 and TRBJ2-2, with TRBD1 matching over 9 bases. The CDR3 is 15 residues long. Germline assignment: CDR1 SEHNR and CDR2 FQNEAQ (reference sequence). Unmatched junction bases numbered 1, after V lost 4 bases and J lost 1 base. CDR3 region: CASSSGQGNTGELFF. The CDR3 DNA reads TGTGCCAGCAGCTCGGGACAGGGGAACACCGGGGAGCTGTTTTTT.

With regard to this clone: An end of the junction differs from the germline gene, which may be a read error. The chain carries TRBV7-7 and TRBJ2-5, with 7 positions matching TRBD2. CDR1 and CDR2 (germline): SSHAT, FNYEAQ (reference sequence). The CDR3 consists of 16 residues. The CDR3 DNA follows: TGTGCTAGCAGCTTAGGGTCTGGCGGGGGCCAAGAGACCCAGTACTTC. Its translation is CASSLGSGGGQETQYF.

The chain recombines TRBV21-1 with TRBJ2-7; the table names TRBD1, a call not compared with the DNA. TRBV21-1 represents a pseudogene. CDR3 length: 13 residues. CDR3 loop: CASKAGEPYEQYF. The CDR3 bases are TGTGCCAGCAAGGCAGGGGAACCCTACGAGCAGTACTTC.

V is TRBV6-6 and J is TRBJ2-3; a weak D match, TRBD2 (6 bases). The CDR3 loop spans 15 amino acids. Germline CDR1 and CDR2: MNHNY and SVGAGI (reference sequence). The V gene lost 2 bases and the J gene lost 7 bases, with 16 bases spanning the gap. The CDR3 nucleotides read TGTGCCAGCAGTTACGCCGTACCGAGGGACTATACGCAGTATTTT. As protein: CASSYAVPRDYTQYF.

This clone was recorded only once. The CDR3 nucleotides read TGTGCCAGCAGCGAGCGGACAGGAACTAATGAAAAACTGTTTTTT. This encodes CASSERTGTNEKLFF. This rearrangement joins TRBV7-9 to TRBJ1-4, with 7 bases fitting TRBD1. V was pared by 5 bases and J by 1 base, with 4 bases of the junction left unmatched. The CDR3 length is 15 residues. CDR1 SEHNR and CDR2 FQNEAQ come from the germline V gene (reference sequence).

The chain employs TRBV7-2 and TRBJ2-3; D remains unclear. The V end lost 4 bases, the J end lost 2 bases, and 4 bases lay between the germline ends. The CDR3 runs to 12 residues. CDR1 and CDR2 from the germline V gene are SGHTA and FQGNSA. The CDR3 spells CASSSFTDTQYF. CDR3 in DNA: TGTGCCAGCAGCTCCTTCACAGATACGCAGTATTTT. Looking up the rest from reference TRBV7-2 and TRBJ2-3 gives the full variable domain: GAGVSQSPSNKVTEKGKDVELRCDPISGHTALYWYRQSLGQGLEFLIYFQGNSAPDKSGLPSDRFSAERTGGSVSTLTIQRTQQEDSAVYLCASSSFTDTQYFGPGTRLTVL.

The chain carries TRBV10-3 and TRBJ2-1, with 7 nucleotides matching TRBD2. The CDR3 is 17 amino acids. Trimming took 5 bases from V and 3 from J; bases not matched to a gene: 13. CDR1 ENHRY and CDR2 SYGVKD come from the germline V gene. CDR3 region: CAISTMPSGTRYNEQFF. Written as DNA, the CDR3 is TGTGCCATCAGTACCATGCCAAGCGGGACCCGCTACAATGAGCAGTTCTTC.

As to this clone: This likely comes from a read error, as the CDR3 has no conserved phenylalanine or tryptophan at its end. V usage is TRBV18 and J usage is TRBJ1-1, with 9 bases that match TRBD1. Germline CDR1 reads KGHSH; CDR2 reads LQKENI. The J segment lost 7 bases and the V segment lost 9 bases, leaving 9 bases of the junction unmatched. The CDR3 runs 13 residues. The CDR3 loop reads CARHAQGAFEAFS. The CDR3 coding sequence is TGTGCCAGGCACGCACAGGGGGCCTTTGAAGCTTTCTCT.

The V gene is TRBV4-2, the J gene TRBJ2-3; no definite D call. Per germline, CDR1 LGHNA and CDR2 YNFKEQ. The germline V and J ends were trimmed by 1 base and 2 bases, with 4 bases remaining between them. This CDR3 has 13 amino acids. This chain's CDR3 is CASSQGLTDTQYF. CDR3 DNA: TGTGCCAGCAGCCAAGGACTCACAGATACGCAGTATTTT.

Only one count was recorded for this clone. The rearrangement links TRBV18 to TRBJ1-1; the D gene is possibly TRBD1 (5 bases). CDR1 is KGHSH, CDR2 LQKENI, per germline. There are 15 residues in the CDR3. The ends were cut back, 2 bases at V and 1 base at J, with 11 bases in the middle. The CDR3 bases are TGTGCCAGCTCACCAGTTCAGGGCGGGAACACTGAAGCTTTCTTT. Translated, it gives CASSPVQGGNTEAFF.

CDR3 sequence reads: CASSLGGRGTYNEQFF. CDR3 coding DNA: TGTGCCAGCAGCTTAGGCGGGCGGGGGACATACAATGAGCAGTTCTTC. The genes are TRBV7-6 and TRBJ2-1; the D gene is possibly TRBD2 (7 bases). Germline-derived CDR1 and CDR2 are SGHVS and FNYEAQ. Trimming took 1 base from V and 4 from J, leaving 14 bases between them. The CDR3 runs 16 residues.

This clone was seen a handful of times. The rearrangement uses TRBV9 and TRBJ2-7; D is possibly TRBD1 (6 bases). The CDR3 runs 15 residues. Deletions cut 4 bases from V and 4 bases from J, with 18 bases between. The germline V gene has CDR1 SGDLS and CDR2 YYNGEE. CDR3: CASSQGGTAGYEQYF. DNA for the CDR3: TGTGCCAGCAGCCAAGGGGGTACTGCGGGTTACGAGCAGTACTTC. Full variable domain (remainder filled in from reference TRBV9 and TRBJ2-7): DSGVTQTPKHLITATGQRVTLRCSPRSGDLSVYWYQQSLDQGLQFLIQYYNGEERAKGNILERFSAQQFPDLHSELNLSSLELGDSALYFCASSQGGTAGYEQYFGPGTRLTVT.

The chain has TRBV6-1 and TRBJ2-7; D remains ambiguous. CDR1 MNHNS and CDR2 SASEGT come from the germline V gene. V shed 3 bases and J shed 2 bases, with 11 bases lying between them. The CDR3 contains 14 residues. The DNA for the CDR3 is TGTGCCAGCAGTGAGCGGATTCCCACCTACGAGCAGTACTTC. Amino acid sequence: CASSERIPTYEQYF.

The chain is built from TRBV5-1 and TRBJ2-3; D is ambiguous. Germline V lookup: CDR1 SGHRS, CDR2 YFSETQ. Trimming removed 0 bases at V and 2 bases at J, with 10 bases between. The CDR3 spans 15 residues. CDR3: CASSLGLGHTDTQYF. The CDR3, as DNA: TGCGCCAGCAGCTTGGGCCTAGGCCACACAGATACGCAGTATTTT.

J is TRBJ2-2 and V is TRBV7-9; 11 bases agree with TRBD2. CDR1 and CDR2 (germline): SEHNR, FQNEAQ (reference sequence). The CDR3 sequence is 17 residues long. The junction had 13 bases not matched to a gene; V was cut back by 5 bases and J by 8 bases. The CDR3 here is CASSLPTRLAGMGELFF. The CDR3 region has the DNA TGTGCCAGCAGCCTCCCGACTCGACTAGCGGGAATGGGGGAGCTGTTTTTT. The full variable domain, completed using reference TRBV7-9 and TRBJ2-2, is DTGVSQNPRHKITKRGQNVTFRCDPISEHNRLYWYRQTLGQGPEFLTYFQNEAQLEKSRLLSDRFSAERPKGSFSTLEIQRTEQGDSAMYLCASSLPTRLAGMGELFFGEGSRLTVL.

The CDR3 region has the DNA TGTGCCAGCAGCTTAACGGCAGATTCACCCCTCCACTTT. It codes for CASSLTADSPLHF. This chain links TRBV7-3 with TRBJ1-6, with unresolved D. The ends were cut back, 0 bases at V and 8 bases at J, with 5 bases in the middle. The CDR3 runs to 13 residues. Germline V CDR1 and CDR2: SGHTA, FQGTGA.

The chain carries TRBV12-1 and TRBJ2-1; TRBD2 is the table's D call and was not checked against the DNA. TRBV12-1 is deemed a pseudogene. The CDR3 consists of 14 residues. CDR3 in DNA: TGTGCCAGCGGTGGACTAGCGATATACAATGAGCAGTTCTTC. It specifies CASGGLAIYNEQFF.

This clone was observed once. This rearrangement joins TRBV18 to TRBJ1-1; no reliable D call. CDR1 and CDR2 (germline): KGHSH, LQKENI. This CDR3 has 14 residues. V lost 2 bases, J lost 3 bases, and 10 bases lay in between. The CDR3 here is CASSPVRYHTEAFF. DNA for the CDR3: TGTGCCAGCTCACCAGTCAGGTATCACACTGAAGCTTTCTTT.

The CDR3 sequence is CASRTNGGNQPQHF. In DNA, the CDR3 is TGTGCCAGCAGGACTAACGGGGGCAATCAGCCCCAGCATTTT. This rearrangement joins TRBV11-2 to TRBJ1-5; D gene unclear. Trimming took 6 bases from V and 2 from J, leaving 11 bases between them. This CDR3 region has 14 residues. CDR1 is SGHAT and CDR2 is FQNNGV in the germline V gene.

The chain couples TRBV9 to TRBJ2-3; TRBD2 might be the D (6 bases). There are 17 residues in the CDR3. V lost 0 bases, J lost 6 bases, and 20 bases lay in between. Germline CDR1 and CDR2: SGDLS and YYNGEE. DNA of the CDR3: TGTGCCAGCAGCGTAGAAGCTACGAGACCGGGGGTGGATACGCAGTATTTT. Amino acids: CASSVEATRPGVDTQYF.

The chain has TRBV11-3 and TRBJ2-1, with unresolved D. V lost 2 bases, J lost 0 bases, and 8 bases lay in between. Per the germline V gene, CDR1 is SGHNT and CDR2 is YENEEA. The CDR3 totals 15 residues. DNA for the CDR3: TGTGCCAGCAGCTTATCCACGAGCTCCTACAATGAGCAGTTCTTC. Its translation: CASSLSTSSYNEQFF.

The chain combines TRBV30 with TRBJ1-2; 10 bases agree with TRBD1. V lost 1 base, J lost 8 bases, and 7 bases stayed unmatched. The V gene's germline CDR1 is GTSNPN and CDR2 SVGIG (reference sequence). CDR3 length: 14 residues. In DNA form, the CDR3 reads TGTGCCTGGAGTGCCGGGACAGGGGCGTTCGGCTACACCTTC. As protein: CAWSAGTGAFGYTF. The whole variable domain, filled in from reference TRBV30 and TRBJ1-2, reads SQTIHQWPATLVQPVGSPLSLECTVEGTSNPNLYWYRQAAGRGLQLLFYSVGIGQISSEVPQNLSASRPQDRQFILSSKKLLLSDSGFYLCAWSAGTGAFGYTFGSGTRLTVV.

This chain links TRBV6-6 with TRBJ1-1; D ambiguous. Germline V gives CDR1 MNHNY, CDR2 SVGAGI (reference sequence). V lost 2 bases and J 6 bases, leaving 7 bases between the germline ends. The CDR3 runs 12 residues. The CDR3 is CASSYPLSEAFF. The DNA for the CDR3 is TGTGCCAGCAGTTACCCCCTTTCTGAAGCTTTCTTT.